This TCR beta chain was captured in a study of cytomegalovirus exposure and HLA in healthy donors. Study findings and constraints: Using the classifier, cytomegalovirus status was reportedly diagnosed with high specificity and sensitivity. Altogether, around 160 TCR beta chains were recorded as cytomegalovirus-associated. Rare sequences made up most TCRs, while some public TCRs were found in many donors.

Comments on this clone: The target antigen is unknown.

It was the roughly 130-subject validation cohort, separate from the roughly 700-subject first cohort, to which the donors belonged. The data were produced by immunoSEQ multiplex PCR, yet TCRdb's version contains in-frame clones alone and is incomplete. Among 150,000 to 200,000 clones, over 85% were seen once, and the ten largest hold 9% to 12%. The source of this sequence is a woman aged 18-29 years in good health and CMV-seropositive. The specimen sequenced was PBMCs.

CDR3 coding DNA: TGTGCCTGGAGTGTCGGGGAAGGGGGCCCAAATCAGCCCCAGCATTTT. Translated: CAWSVGEGGPNQPQHF. The chain joins TRBV30 to TRBJ1-5; TRBD1 agrees at 7 bases. With V trimmed by 0 bases and J by 4 bases, 9 bases remained unmatched. The germline CDR1 and CDR2 sequences are GTSNPN and SVGIG (reference sequence). The CDR3 extends over 16 amino acids.